This entry lists 26 T cell receptor beta chains sequenced from one sample in a study of T cells after yellow fever vaccination. TCRdb processed the 5' RACE reads anew with MiXCR; each CDR3 protein has one entry. The profile shows 340,000 or so distinct CDR3 sequences, roughly an eighth of them singletons. Sequencing used CD4+ T cells sorted from PBMCs, obtained 15 days after the yellow fever booster vaccination. The origin of the receptors is a man aged 18 to 30 who received the YFV17D yellow fever vaccine.

This clonotype came up a few times. The chain carries TRBV7-7 and TRBJ2-7, with D tentatively TRBD1 or TRBD2 (5 bases each). Germline values: CDR1 SSHAT, CDR2 FNYEAQ (reference sequence). This CDR3 has 13 amino acids. V lost 3 bases to trimming and J lost 3 bases, with 9 bases between them. This CDR3 reads CASSLGDGYEQYF. The CDR3 coding sequence is TGTGCCAGCAGCTTGGGGGACGGCTACGAGCAGTACTTC. The full variable domain, with the rest looked up from reference TRBV7-7 and TRBJ2-7, is GAGVSQSPRYKVTKRGQDVTLRCDPISSHATLYWYQQALGQGPEFLTYFNYEAQPDKSGLPSDRFSAERPEGSISTLTIQRTEQRDSAMYRCASSLGDGYEQYFGPGTRLTVT.

This clonotype was counted only a few times. The CDR3 sequence is CSARGPPNTIYF. The DNA for the CDR3 is TGCAGTGCTAGAGGACCGCCAAACACCATATATTTT. The gene calls are TRBV20-1 and TRBJ1-3, with D unclear. Germline lookup yields CDR1 DFQATT and CDR2 SNEGSKA (reference sequence). This CDR3 has 12 residues. V gave up 1 base and J gave up 6 bases, with 7 bases separating them.

V usage is TRBV25-1 and J usage is TRBJ1-4; no definite D call. The CDR3 length is 13 residues. Germline V gives CDR1 MGHDK, CDR2 SYGVNS. Trimming removed 3 bases from V and 6 bases from J, with 8 bases in between. CDR3 nucleotide sequence: TGTGCCAGCAGTGAGGCTGTGGATGAAAAACTGTTTTTT. Its protein is CASSEAVDEKLFF.

The V gene is TRBV6-5, the J gene TRBJ1-4, with D unresolved. The CDR3 is 15 amino acids. Germline CDR1 is MNHEY and CDR2 is SVGAGI. Trimming took off 6 bases at V and 0 bases at J, with 11 bases between the two ends. The CDR3 DNA reads TGTGCCAGCAGCCTGATGCGTTCAACTAATGAAAAACTGTTTTTT. This codes for CASSLMRSTNEKLFF.

The V call is TRBV20-1, the J call TRBJ2-5; D is unresolved. Germline-derived CDR1 and CDR2 are DFQATT and SNEGSKA (reference sequence). V lost 1 base, J lost 4 bases, and 7 bases lay in between. The CDR3 has 12 amino acids. The CDR3 DNA is TGCAGTGCTAGAGGGAGTAGAGAGACCCAGTACTTC. Protein: CSARGSRETQYF.

The CDR3 coding sequence is TGTGCCTGGACCACAGGGAATAACAATCAGCCCCAGCATTTT. Protein sequence: CAWTTGNNNQPQHF. V gene TRBV30 combines with J gene TRBJ1-5, with D tentatively TRBD1 (6 bases). This CDR3 spans 14 amino acids. Trimming removed 4 bases at V and 3 bases at J, with 13 bases between. Germline-derived CDR1 and CDR2 are GTSNPN and SVGIG (reference sequence).

There are a few counts of this clonotype. The V gene is TRBV6-6, the J gene TRBJ1-5, with TRBD1 identical over 8 bases. Germline V gene sequence: CDR1 MNHNY, CDR2 SVGAGI (reference sequence). With V trimmed by 6 bases and J by 3 bases, 4 bases remained unmatched. The CDR3 is 14 residues long. CDR3 protein: CASSRDRYNQPQHF. The CDR3 DNA is TGTGCCAGCAGCCGGGACAGGTACAATCAGCCCCAGCATTTT.

This clonotype was observed a few times. This chain uses TRBV20-1 with TRBJ2-7; possible D gene TRBD2, 7 bases. V dropped 2 bases and J dropped 4 bases, with 12 bases sitting between them. Germline V gene sequence: CDR1 DFQATT, CDR2 SNEGSKA (reference sequence). CDR3 length: 13 amino acids. This CDR3 is CSARRGASYEQYF. The CDR3 bases are TGCAGTGCTAGACGGGGGGCTTCGTACGAGCAGTACTTC.

This clonotype occurred a few times. This chain joins TRBV20-1 and TRBJ2-3; weak D call: TRBD2 (5 bases). Germline V gene data show CDR1 as DFQATT and CDR2 as SNEGSKA (reference sequence). There are 15 residues in the CDR3. V lost 5 bases, J lost 0 bases, and 15 bases lay in between. The CDR3 sequence: CSAPLAGRSTDTQYF. The CDR3 bases are TGCAGTGCTCCTCTCGCGGGCCGTAGCACAGATACGCAGTATTTT.

The chain recombines TRBV20-1 with TRBJ2-2; a weak D match, TRBD2 (6 bases). V lost 3 bases and J 10 bases, leaving 12 bases between the germline ends. Germline CDR1 DFQATT, CDR2 SNEGSKA (reference sequence). The CDR3 is 12 residues long. The CDR3 region is CSARAGQVELFF. Written as DNA, the CDR3 is TGCAGTGCTAGGGCGGGGCAAGTGGAGCTGTTTTTT.

This clonotype appeared a few times. The gene calls are TRBV4-3 and TRBJ1-5, with D possibly TRBD1 on 6 matching bases. The CDR3 covers 13 residues. Trimming took off 4 bases at V and 7 bases at J, with 11 bases between the two ends. CDR1 LGHNA and CDR2 YSLEER come from the germline V gene. The CDR3 sequence is CASSLLRGQPQHF. Written as DNA, the CDR3 is TGCGCCAGCAGCCTCCTGAGGGGGCAGCCCCAGCATTTT.

The chain is built from TRBV7-2 and TRBJ2-5, with a tentative D call TRBD2 (6 bases). Germline-derived CDR1 and CDR2 are SGHTA and FQGNSA. There are 15 residues in the CDR3. V was shortened by 5 bases and J by 2 bases, with 15 bases between the two germline ends. Written as DNA, the CDR3 is TGTGCCAGCAGCAACCGCGGGACTGCTCAAGAGACCCAGTACTTC. Protein product: CASSNRGTAQETQYF.

This clonotype has more than one count but fewer than ten. The J gene is TRBJ2-7, the V gene TRBV29-1; 9 bases agree with TRBD1. V lost 6 bases and J lost 2; bases outside the gene matches: 5. Looked up from germline, CDR1 is SQVTM and CDR2 is ANQGSEA. The CDR3 sequence is 13 residues long. This CDR3 reads CSVDGQGPYEQYF. The CDR3 nucleotides read TGCAGCGTGGACGGACAGGGGCCCTACGAGCAGTACTTC.

This clonotype occurred a few times. The chain combines TRBV27 with TRBJ2-1; 13 bases are a match to TRBD2. The V gene's germline CDR1 is MNHEY and CDR2 SMNVEV (reference sequence). V shed 4 bases, J shed 10 bases, and the junction held 7 bases outside the gene matches. The CDR3 sequence is 15 residues long. The CDR3 sequence is CASSYSGTSGIEQFF. The CDR3, as DNA: TGTGCCAGCAGTTACTCCGGGACTAGCGGGATCGAGCAGTTCTTC.

The chain is built from TRBV19 and TRBJ2-1; 8 nucleotides align to TRBD2. The ends lost 7 bases at V and 6 bases at J; junction bases unmatched: 11. The germline V gene has CDR1 LNHDA and CDR2 SQIVND (reference sequence). This CDR3 has 15 residues. The CDR3 reads CASNAPGLVSNEQFF. The CDR3 DNA reads as TGTGCCAGTAACGCCCCGGGACTAGTCTCCAATGAGCAGTTCTTC.

This sequence joins TRBV12-3 or TRBV12-4 and TRBJ1-2; 8 positions agree with TRBD1. Unmatched junction bases numbered 6, after V lost 6 bases and J lost 0 bases. CDR3 length: 15 residues. This chain's CDR3 is CASRHGQGPNYGYTF. CDR3 sequence (DNA): TGTGCCAGCAGGCACGGACAGGGCCCTAACTATGGCTACACCTTC.

The V call is TRBV23-1, the J call TRBJ1-5; the D gene is possibly TRBD1 (5 bases). TRBV23-1 is an open reading frame whose function is uncertain. The CDR3 is made up of 16 amino acids. V gave up 2 bases and J gave up 9 bases, with 20 bases separating them. The CDR3 DNA follows: TGCGCCAGCAGTCAAGAAGAAGGACACGGCCTTTGGCCCCAGCATTTT. As protein: CASSQEEGHGLWPQHF.

The chain carries TRBV6-1 and TRBJ2-3; no definite D call. Germline CDR1 MNHNS, CDR2 SASEGT. The CDR3 is 9 amino acids. The CDR3 sequence: CATGDTQYF. The CDR3 coding sequence is TGTGCGACTGGAGATACGCAGTATTTT.

This clonotype was recorded a few times. V and J are TRBV12-3 or TRBV12-4 and TRBJ2-2; a weak D match, TRBD2 (6 bases). The CDR3 spans 17 residues. Trimming shortened V by 1 base and J by 0 bases, and 12 bases separated the two germline ends. CDR3 coding DNA: TGTGCCAGCAGTTTAGGGACCGGGACTTCGAACACCGGGGAGCTGTTTTTT. Translated, it gives CASSLGTGTSNTGELFF.

The chain combines TRBV29-1 with TRBJ1-2; maybe TRBD1 (5 bases). Germline V gene lookup returns CDR1 SQVTM and CDR2 ANQGSEA. The CDR3 consists of 12 residues. V was clipped by 1 base and J by 7 bases, with 10 bases between them. The CDR3 here is CSVEVGGGGYTF. DNA for the CDR3: TGCAGCGTTGAAGTCGGGGGAGGTGGCTACACCTTC.

The chain links TRBV30 to TRBJ1-1; D perhaps matches TRBD1 (5 bases). The CDR3 has 13 residues. The germline V gene has CDR1 GTSNPN and CDR2 SVGIG (reference sequence). V was trimmed by 1 base and J by 4 bases, leaving 10 bases between them. For the CDR3, the DNA is TGTGCCTGGAGTGGAGGGGCGGGCACTGAAGCTTTCTTT. Protein: CAWSGGAGTEAFF. The full variable domain, completed using reference TRBV30 and TRBJ1-1, is SQTIHQWPATLVQPVGSPLSLECTVEGTSNPNLYWYRQAAGRGLQLLFYSVGIGQISSEVPQNLSASRPQDRQFILSSKKLLLSDSGFYLCAWSGGAGTEAFFGQGTRLTVV.

V usage is TRBV12-3 or TRBV12-4 and J usage is TRBJ2-2; possibly TRBD1 or TRBD2 for D (5 bases each). The germline V and J ends were trimmed by 1 base and 3 bases, with 9 bases remaining between them. The CDR3 covers 15 residues. The CDR3 DNA reads as TGTGCCAGCAGTTTAGGAGGGACGCACACCGGGGAGCTGTTTTTT. It encodes CASSLGGTHTGELFF.

The chain is built from TRBV12-3 or TRBV12-4 and TRBJ1-6; a possible D gene is TRBD1 (5 bases). The CDR3 contains 14 residues. V gave up 0 bases and J gave up 6 bases, with 6 bases separating them. The CDR3: CASSLAGVNSPLHF. CDR3 coding DNA: TGTGCCAGCAGTTTAGCAGGGGTTAATTCACCCCTCCACTTT.

This clonotype turned up a few times. This chain joins TRBV30 and TRBJ2-3, with 8 bases lining up with TRBD2. V dropped 2 bases and J dropped 4; count of bases not matched to a gene: 8. The CDR3 loop spans 15 amino acids. Germline CDR1 is GTSNPN and CDR2 is SVGIG (reference sequence). The CDR3 DNA follows: TGTGCCTGGAGTAAGGGCGGGGGGACTCCAGATACGCAGTATTTT. Amino acids: CAWSKGGGTPDTQYF. Using reference TRBV30 and TRBJ2-3 for the parts outside the CDR3, the full variable domain is SQTIHQWPATLVQPVGSPLSLECTVEGTSNPNLYWYRQAAGRGLQLLFYSVGIGQISSEVPQNLSASRPQDRQFILSSKKLLLSDSGFYLCAWSKGGGTPDTQYFGPGTRLTVL.

This clonotype was recorded a few times. As DNA, the CDR3 is TGCAGCGTTAACGGGGTCTCTCAAGAGACCCAGTACTTC. This gives the protein CSVNGVSQETQYF. The V and J genes are TRBV29-1 and TRBJ2-5; tentatively, D is TRBD2 (5 bases). The CDR3 runs to 13 residues. The V gene's germline CDR1 is SQVTM and CDR2 ANQGSEA. Trimming cost V 5 bases and J 2 bases, with 12 bases left between them.

There are a few counts of this clonotype. This chain links TRBV28 with TRBJ1-2, with a tentative D call TRBD1 (5 bases). Per the germline V gene, CDR1 is MDHEN and CDR2 is SYDVKM. V lost 3 bases and J 4 bases, leaving 12 bases between the germline ends. The length of the CDR3 is 14 residues. Written as DNA, the CDR3 is TGTGCCAGCAGTTTTCTGGCCGGGGGCTATGGCTACACCTTC. It translates to CASSFLAGGYGYTF.